This TCR beta chain was identified during a study of cytomegalovirus exposure and HLA in healthy donors. Study results and caveats: The authors later linked a missense DCLRE1C variant to TCR beta V- and J-gene trimming. A list of approximately 150 TCR beta chains associated with cytomegalovirus was given. According to an earlier analysis, most TCR beta V segments yielded productive rearrangements about 87% or about 30% of the time. Presence/absence comparisons presumed near-even sequencing depth among donors.

V shed 3 bases, J shed 4 bases, and the junction held 6 bases outside the gene matches. Germline values: CDR1 SGHDT, CDR2 YYEEEE. The CDR3 contains 14 residues. This clone was picked up one time. What it recognizes is unknown. The study ran its PCR with 60 Vbeta and 13 Jbeta primers. The assay was immunoSEQ multiplex PCR, and TCRdb's table has in-frame clones only and misses some. This table holds under 200,000 clones, 70% to 85% found once. Sequences were obtained from PBMCs. This receptor was taken from a middle-aged man in good health and CMV-seronegative. The chain is built from TRBV5-6 and TRBJ1-2, with 7 nucleotides matching TRBD1. As DNA, the CDR3 is TGTGCCAGCAGCTCCCTGACAGGGCTCTATGGCTACACCTTC. This translates into CASSSLTGLYGYTF.